This T cell receptor beta chain was identified during a study of T cell changes during pregnancy in multiple sclerosis. Measured with immunoSEQ multiplex PCR; TCRdb has only the in-frame clones, and not every one. The sample shows more than 70,000 clones, around 93% of them seen only once. V lost 3 bases and J 3 bases, leaving 9 bases between the germline ends. This CDR3 spans 13 amino acids. Germline CDR1 reads LNHNV; CDR2 reads YYDKDF (reference sequence). The sequence derives from a female donor with multiple sclerosis, enrolled in a pregnancy study. The chain is built from TRBV15 and TRBJ2-7; weak D call: TRBD1 (5 bases). The source material was peripheral blood, sampled in the second trimester of pregnancy. This chain's CDR3 is CATSRDNDYEQYF. The CDR3 DNA reads as TGTGCCACCAGCAGGGACAATGACTACGAGCAGTACTTC.